The clone carrying this TCR beta chain has ten or more counts. Its antigen is not identified. These data originate in a study of T-cell reconstitution after alpha-beta-depleted transplantation in children. General study findings and limits: By about two months after transplant, alpha-beta T cells reportedly arose from several hundred graft clones that had expanded. Surviving recipient T cells and thymic progenitors underlay high day-60 TCRbeta diversity in some patients. Newly generated T cells supplied most T-cell counts and diversity one year post-transplant.

Germline CDR1 and CDR2: ENHRY and SYGVKD. The CDR3 is 17 amino acids. The junction had 13 bases not matched to a gene; V was cut back by 4 bases and J by 4 bases. Researchers prepared the TCRbeta library using unique molecular identifiers, the study reports. TCRdb passed the PCR reads through MiXCR, listing each CDR3 protein once. The sample has fewer than 350,000 distinct CDR3 sequences, about 9.5% seen once. The sample consisted of PBMCs, taken before TCRalphabeta/CD19-depleted stem cell transplant. The chain is built from TRBV10-3 and TRBJ2-3, with TRBD2 matching over 8 bases. The receptor was derived from a boy in the first two years of life with acute myeloid leukemia, due to receive a stem cell transplant. The CDR3 sequence is CAISGPTGRGGPDTQYF. CDR3 in DNA: TGTGCCATCAGTGGGCCGACGGGACGGGGGGGCCCAGATACGCAGTATTTT.